This T cell receptor (beta chain) is drawn from a study of PD-L1 blockade in urothelial cancer. Background on the study: The researchers analyzed blood 3 weeks (second dose) and 6 weeks after treatment start. Whole-study results and caveats: For durable-benefit patients, tumor-associated blood clones expanded more at 3 weeks.

The time point is: pretreatment peripheral blood. Disease in patients was locally advanced or metastatic urothelial carcinoma. In its sample, this clone was seen a few times. Its antigen is as yet unknown. The ends lost 2 bases at V and 3 bases at J; junction bases unmatched: 4. This CDR3 comprises 15 residues. Germline lookup yields CDR1 MNHNY and CDR2 SVGAGI (reference sequence). The repertoire was sequenced with immunoSEQ multiplex PCR; TCRdb's copy has only in-frame clones and lacks some. In the table there are fewer than 60,000 clones, 85% to 90% of which are singletons. The sequencing here drew on PBMCs, taken around atezolizumab (anti-PD-L1) treatment. The genes are TRBV6-6 and TRBJ1-1, with 9 bases lining up with TRBD1. This clonotype was sampled from a man aged 65-85 years with urothelial cancer. In DNA, the CDR3 is TGTGCCAGCAGTTACAACAGGGGGCTAGACACTGAAGCTTTCTTT. Its translation: CASSYNRGLDTEAFF.